Detailed here is one T cell receptor (beta chain). This record comes from a study of T-cell memory formation after mild COVID-19. Study-wide background: In these data, TCR clusters were largely donor specific.

Each CDR3 protein is one row after TCRdb ran MiXCR on the 5' RACE reads. The sample gives about 540,000 distinct CDR3 sequences, around 20% of which show up once; 12% is in the top ten. The clonotype originates from an adult woman who had mild COVID-19 (a few samples of this study predate the infection). Cell type and time point are not known. The specimen was PBMCs or a T cell subset sorted from them (not recorded which).

DNA for the CDR3: TGTGCCAGCCGGGACTTGTCTGGGGCCAACGTCCTGACTTTC. It translates to CASRDLSGANVLTF. This rearrangement joins TRBV2 to TRBJ2-6; TRBD2 might be the D (6 bases). This CDR3 is 14 amino acids long. V shed 8 bases and J shed 1 base, with 9 bases lying between them. Per germline, CDR1 SNHLY and CDR2 FYNNEI.